Each of the 12 T cell receptor beta chains below was sequenced from the same sample in a study of T cell repertoires in cytomegalovirus infection. These TCRs are of unknown antigen specificity. TCRdb re-analysed the reads in MiXCR, keeping a single row per CDR3 protein. The sample shows under 850,000 distinct CDR3 sequences, roughly 36% of them seen only once. The sample consisted of cultured PBMCs, taken from culture after CMV antigen stimulation. The receptors were gathered from a human donor in good health (CMV status not recorded). Some clones in this sample may be carry-over from other donors' samples.

This clonotype was counted at least ten times. The chain combines TRBV7-4 with TRBJ2-5; 11 bases are a match to TRBD2. CDR3 length equals 14 residues. The V gene end was trimmed by 8 bases and the J gene end by 4 bases; junction bases not matched to a gene: 6. Germline V gene sequence: CDR1 SGHVT, CDR2 SQSDAQ. Written as DNA, the CDR3 is TGTGCCAGCGGCCAGCTAGCGGGAGGAGAGACCCAGTACTTC. It is translated as CASGQLAGGETQYF.

The V and J genes are TRBV6-2 or TRBV6-3 and TRBJ2-2; TRBD1 might be the D (5 bases). The germline V gene has CDR1 MNHEY and CDR2 SVGEGT. The V end was cut by 6 bases, the J end by 1 base, with 12 bases between. The CDR3 is 15 amino acids. CDR3: CASRPLGLNTGELFF. The CDR3 DNA reads TGTGCCAGCAGACCATTGGGGCTGAACACCGGGGAGCTGTTTTTT.

This clonotype was detected only a few times. The chain recombines TRBV7-9 with TRBJ2-7; possible D gene TRBD1, 6 bases. The CDR3 contains 13 residues. Trimming stripped 3 bases from V and 5 bases from J, with 11 bases between. Looked up from germline, CDR1 is SEHNR and CDR2 is FQNEAQ (reference sequence). The CDR3 protein is CASSFNRENEQYF. The CDR3 nucleotides read TGTGCCAGCAGCTTTAACAGGGAGAACGAGCAGTACTTC.

The V gene is TRBV6-2 or TRBV6-3, the J gene TRBJ2-3, with 11 nucleotides matching TRBD2. CDR1 and CDR2 (germline): MNHEY, SVGEGT. V lost 6 bases to trimming and J lost 5 bases; unmatched junction nucleotides: 4. This CDR3 is built from 14 residues. Here the CDR3 reads CASRIAGGGDTQYF. CDR3 nucleotide sequence: TGTGCCAGCAGGATAGCGGGAGGGGGAGATACGCAGTATTTT.

This chain links TRBV7-2 with TRBJ2-7; D is ambiguous. CDR1 is SGHTA and CDR2 is FQGNSA in the germline V gene. The CDR3 loop spans 13 amino acids. The V end was cut by 7 bases, the J end by 7 bases, with 17 bases between. In DNA, the CDR3 is TGTGCCAGCACCATTACCTACCGCGCAGAGCAGTACTTC. Translated, it gives CASTITYRAEQYF.

This clonotype has just a few counts. The chain carries TRBV7-2 and TRBJ2-1; D is unresolved. This CDR3 region has 13 residues. The ends were cut back, 0 bases at V and 9 bases at J, with 9 bases in the middle. Germline CDR1 SGHTA, CDR2 FQGNSA. CDR3 in DNA: TGTGCCAGCAGCTTAGCGGCTAGTGGTGAGCAGTTCTTC. Its protein product is CASSLAASGEQFF.

This clonotype was counted only a few times. This chain connects TRBV11-2 to TRBJ2-1; 7 bases agree with TRBD1. The junction had 10 bases not matched to a gene; V was cut back by 5 bases and J by 3 bases. The CDR3 sequence is 16 residues long. Germline V lookup: CDR1 SGHAT, CDR2 FQNNGV. The CDR3 loop is CASSTRLAGGYNEQFF. In nucleotides, the CDR3 is TGTGCCAGCAGCACCAGGCTGGCAGGGGGCTACAATGAGCAGTTCTTC.

This clonotype was counted only a few times. The chain links TRBV7-6 to TRBJ2-5; 8 positions match TRBD2. Unmatched junction bases numbered 7, after V lost 5 bases and J lost 5 bases. The CDR3 contains 14 residues. Germline V gives CDR1 SGHVS, CDR2 FNYEAQ. The CDR3 reads CASSLKAGAETQYF. The CDR3 region has the DNA TGTGCCAGCAGCCTGAAAGCGGGAGCGGAGACCCAGTACTTC.

The CDR3 sequence is CASRHSLRAKNIQYF. DNA for the CDR3: TGTGCCAGCAGACACAGCTTAAGAGCCAAAAACATTCAGTACTTC. The chain couples TRBV12-3 or TRBV12-4 to TRBJ2-4; D unresolved. Trimming cost V 6 bases and J 0 bases, with 12 bases left between them. CDR3 length: 15 residues.

The chain has TRBV7-2 and TRBJ1-6; D not certain. This CDR3 spans 13 amino acids. Trimming stripped 5 bases from V and 13 bases from J, with 15 bases between. Germline V gene sequence: CDR1 SGHTA, CDR2 FQGNSA. In nucleotides, the CDR3 is TGTGCCAGCAGCCAGGTCGGAGGCATTCCCCTCCACTTT. Amino acid sequence: CASSQVGGIPLHF.

V gene TRBV5-1 combines with J gene TRBJ2-7; the D gene is possibly TRBD2 (6 bases). The V and J ends lost 5 bases and 3 bases respectively, with 18 bases between them. Germline V CDR1 and CDR2: SGHRS, YFSETQ. This CDR3 is built from 15 residues. CDR3 amino acids: CASRFGLSVIYEQYF. CDR3 sequence (DNA): TGCGCCAGCAGATTCGGACTATCGGTCATCTACGAGCAGTACTTC. Drawing the rest from reference TRBV5-1 and TRBJ2-7, the complete variable domain is KAGVTQTPRYLIKTRGQQVTLSCSPISGHRSVSWYQQTPGQGLQFLFEYFSETQRNKGNFPGRFSGRQFSNSRSEMNVSTLELGDSALYLCASRFGLSVIYEQYFGPGTRLTVT.

This clonotype was seen once. This chain uses TRBV19 with TRBJ2-3; 15 bases fit TRBD2. Per germline, CDR1 LNHDA and CDR2 SQIVND (reference sequence). Unmatched junction bases numbered 4, after V lost 4 bases and J lost 5 bases. The CDR3 has 16 residues. The CDR3 region is CASSTGLAGGIDTQYF. Here the CDR3 DNA reads TGTGCCAGTAGTACCGGACTAGCGGGAGGGATAGATACGCAGTATTTT.